The T cell receptor beta chain under discussion was sequenced for a study of T-cell memory formation after mild COVID-19. Study-level information: TCR clusters were mostly donor specific.

This CDR3 contains 16 residues. The V gene lost 6 bases and the J gene lost 5 bases, with 20 bases spanning the gap. TCRdb analysed the 5' RACE reads with MiXCR anew, one entry per CDR3 protein. This sample has nearly 250,000 distinct CDR3 sequences; about 16% occur once, and the top ten carry 2.1%. Sequenced: PBMCs or a T cell subset sorted from them (not recorded which). This sequence joins TRBV12-3 or TRBV12-4 and TRBJ2-1; no clear D gene. The receptor's source is an adult woman who had mild COVID-19 (a few samples of this study predate the infection). Cell type and time point are not known. The CDR3 coding sequence is TGTGCCAGCAGCCCCATGACCAATCTGGCACACAATGAGCAGTTCTTC. This sequence encodes CASSPMTNLAHNEQFF.